The 2 T cell receptor beta chains presented below share a single source sample, sequenced in a study of control samples from healthy donors and cancer patients. Assay: immunoSEQ multiplex PCR; the TCRdb copy retains only in-frame clones and omits some. The sample holds 51,000 or so clones, about four fifths seen once. The sequenced sample was blood. The receptors come from a man aged 65 to 85 in good health.

The genes are TRBV7-2 and TRBJ1-2; D remains unclear. The CDR3 extends over 14 amino acids. V lost 3 bases, J lost 4 bases, and 12 bases lay in between. The germline V gene has CDR1 SGHTA and CDR2 FQGNSA. DNA of the CDR3: TGTGCCAGCAGCTTTCGAGACGGCTTCTATGGCTACACCTTC. Encoded protein: CASSFRDGFYGYTF. The full variable domain, completed using reference TRBV7-2 and TRBJ1-2, is GAGVSQSPSNKVTEKGKDVELRCDPISGHTALYWYRQSLGQGLEFLIYFQGNSAPDKSGLPSDRFSAERTGGSVSTLTIQRTQQEDSAVYLCASSFRDGFYGYTFGSGTRLTVV.

As for this clone: The junction does not match germline at one end; this may be a read error. V usage is TRBV11-2 and J usage is TRBJ2-1, with unresolved D. Germline assignment: CDR1 SGHAT and CDR2 FQNNGV. The CDR3 loop spans 17 amino acids. The CDR3 DNA is TGTGCCAGCAGCTTAGGAGGCTTCCGTCTTGTTTACAACGAGCAGTTCTTC. It translates to CASSLGGFRLVYNEQFF.